These 24 T cell receptor beta chains came from one sample sequenced in a study of chemoradiotherapy in HPV16-positive cancers. Profiled with immunoSEQ multiplex PCR; TCRdb holds only in-frame clones, not every one. The top ten hold about 3.7% of the sample, which has fewer than 7,500 clones, roughly 91% seen once. Sampling was carried out from a patient who underwent chemoradiotherapy. Receptors originate from a human donor with HPV-associated anogenital cancer.

This clone was seen a handful of times. This chain uses TRBV7-8 with TRBJ1-1, with D unresolved. Germline V gene data show CDR1 as SGHVS and CDR2 as FQNEAQ. Trimming left V 4 bases short and J 5 bases short, with 11 bases between. This CDR3 comprises 13 residues. In DNA, the CDR3 is TGTGCCAGCAGCTCCGGCCATGGGACTGAAGCTTTCTTT. This codes for CASSSGHGTEAFF.

The CDR3 bases are TGTGCCAGCAGCACGCCTAGCGGGCCCCGCACAGATACGCAGTATTTT. Translated, it gives CASSTPSGPRTDTQYF. The gene calls are TRBV5-4 and TRBJ2-3; 8 bases agree with TRBD2. The CDR3 extends over 16 amino acids. The junction had 8 bases not matched to a gene; V was cut back by 4 bases and J by 1 base. CDR1 is SGHNT, CDR2 YYREEE, per germline (reference sequence).

The chain joins TRBV4-1 to TRBJ2-7; 11 bases line up with TRBD2. This CDR3 is built from 15 residues. Germline V gene data show CDR1 as MGHRA and CDR2 as YSYEKL. V lost 1 base, J lost 3 bases, and 2 bases stayed unmatched. This chain's CDR3 is CASSQGLAGSYEQYF. In DNA, the CDR3 is TGCGCCAGCAGCCAAGGACTAGCGGGGAGCTACGAGCAGTACTTC.

This chain connects TRBV13 to TRBJ2-1; D is possibly TRBD1 (5 bases). The CDR3 is made up of 17 amino acids. Between the trimmed V and J ends, which lost 2 bases and 4 bases, there was a span of 18 bases. From germline, CDR1 is PRHDT and CDR2 FYEKMQ (reference sequence). The CDR3 DNA is TGTGCCAGCAGCTTAAACACCAGGGTGGCGTCGTACAATGAGCAGTTCTTC. This encodes CASSLNTRVASYNEQFF.

The gene calls are TRBV6-1 and TRBJ1-2, with unresolved D. The CDR3 sequence is 15 residues long. V was shortened by 1 base and J by 5 bases, with 14 bases between the two germline ends. Germline V gene data show CDR1 as MNHNS and CDR2 as SASEGT. This CDR3 is CASSEGAARLYGYTF. The CDR3 nucleotides are TGTGCCAGCAGTGAAGGGGCAGCTCGGCTGTATGGCTACACCTTC.

The chain recombines TRBV7-9 with TRBJ2-2; 10 positions agree with TRBD2. The V gene's germline CDR1 is SEHNR and CDR2 FQNEAQ (reference sequence). The CDR3 totals 15 residues. V trimming: 7 bases; J trimming: 4 bases; junction bases outside the gene matches: 6. The CDR3 region is CASTSSGGSTGELFF. DNA of the CDR3: TGTGCCAGCACCAGTAGCGGGGGGTCCACCGGGGAGCTGTTTTTT.

CDR3 DNA: TGTGCCAGCAGTGAAGCAACTCATTCCTATGGCTACACCTTC. Its translation is CASSEATHSYGYTF. V and J are TRBV6-1 and TRBJ1-2, with no clear D. Germline V gene lookup returns CDR1 MNHNS and CDR2 SASEGT. This CDR3 contains 14 residues. V was cut by 0 bases and J by 4 bases, with 9 bases left in between.

This chain joins TRBV25-1 and TRBJ1-2, with unresolved D. The CDR3 totals 13 residues. V was cut by 3 bases and J by 4 bases, with 9 bases left in between. Germline CDR1 MGHDK, CDR2 SYGVNS. The CDR3 spells CASSDASVYGYTF. The DNA for the CDR3 is TGTGCCAGCAGTGACGCCTCAGTCTATGGCTACACCTTC.

V usage is TRBV19 and J usage is TRBJ1-4; unclear D gene. CDR1 and CDR2 from the germline V gene are LNHDA and SQIVND (reference sequence). This CDR3 spans 16 amino acids. The V and J ends lost 6 bases and 2 bases respectively, with 16 bases between them. The CDR3 DNA is TGTGCCAGTAGCCTAGGCGGGGAAGGTACTAATGAAAAACTGTTTTTT. Its protein product is CASSLGGEGTNEKLFF.

V is TRBV9 and J is TRBJ1-1; 7 bases map to TRBD1. Germline V gene sequence: CDR1 SGDLS, CDR2 YYNGEE. Losses at the gene ends were 0 bases for V and 2 bases for J; bases not matched to a gene: 4. The CDR3 has 15 amino acids. The CDR3 is CASSVAAGGNTEAFF. The CDR3 DNA follows: TGTGCCAGCAGCGTAGCTGCAGGGGGTAACACTGAAGCTTTCTTT.

The rearrangement joins TRBV19 to TRBJ1-6; 9 nucleotides agree with TRBD1. The CDR3 sequence is 13 residues long. The V gene's germline CDR1 is LNHDA and CDR2 SQIVND (reference sequence). V was pared by 5 bases and J by 10 bases, with 3 bases of the junction left unmatched. In DNA form, the CDR3 reads TGTGCCAGTAGTGACAGGGGGAAGTCACCCCTCCACTTT. Amino acids: CASSDRGKSPLHF.

This sequence joins TRBV5-1 and TRBJ1-1; no firm D call. The germline V gene has CDR1 SGHRS and CDR2 YFSETQ. V was clipped by 2 bases and J by 2 bases, with 10 bases between them. The CDR3 contains 14 residues. The CDR3 coding sequence is TGCGCCAGCAGCTTATCCTACTTCAACACTGAAGCTTTCTTT. Translating it yields CASSLSYFNTEAFF.

V is TRBV19 and J is TRBJ2-3, with TRBD1 matching over 7 bases. Germline values: CDR1 LNHDA, CDR2 SQIVND (reference sequence). This CDR3 is built from 14 residues. V was clipped by 3 bases and J by 4 bases; unmatched bases: 4. CDR3 loop: CASSIGQAADTQYF. In DNA form, the CDR3 reads TGTGCCAGTAGTATCGGACAGGCGGCAGATACGCAGTATTTT.

V usage is TRBV6-5 and J usage is TRBJ1-2; 10 nucleotides line up with TRBD1. Germline lookup yields CDR1 MNHEY and CDR2 SVGAGI. The CDR3 sequence is 16 residues long. J gave up 5 bases and V 0 bases, and 6 bases lay outside the gene matches. As DNA, the CDR3 is TGTGCCAGCAGTTACTCGGGACAGGGGTACGAATATGGCTACACCTTC. It specifies CASSYSGQGYEYGYTF.

The V gene is TRBV30, the J gene TRBJ1-4; 8 bases fit TRBD1. The CDR3 has 14 residues. V was clipped by 0 bases and J by 10 bases; unmatched bases: 7. Germline V gives CDR1 GTSNPN, CDR2 SVGIG (reference sequence). CDR3 DNA sequence: TGTGCCTGGAGTGTAGGACAGGGAAGCGGAAAACTGTTTTTT. Its translation is CAWSVGQGSGKLFF.

The chain links TRBV5-1 to TRBJ2-3; 13 bases align to TRBD2. The CDR3 contains 15 residues. J lost 2 bases, V lost 7 bases, and 4 bases had no gene match. Germline CDR1 reads SGHRS; CDR2 reads YFSETQ. The chain's CDR3 is CASGTSGANTDTQYF. CDR3 bases: TGCGCCAGCGGGACTAGCGGGGCTAACACAGATACGCAGTATTTT.

This chain links TRBV19 with TRBJ2-3; unclear D gene. V was pared by 3 bases and J by 4 bases, with 14 bases between. Looked up from germline, CDR1 is LNHDA and CDR2 is SQIVND (reference sequence). There are 15 residues in the CDR3. CDR3 sequence: CASSIVDQISDTQYF. The CDR3 DNA reads as TGTGCCAGTAGTATCGTGGACCAAATTTCAGATACGCAGTATTTT.

The chain recombines TRBV7-3 with TRBJ2-5; D call uncertain. V was trimmed by 0 bases and J by 5 bases, leaving 7 bases between them. Germline V CDR1 and CDR2: SGHTA, FQGTGA. This CDR3 is built from 13 residues. CDR3 sequence (DNA): TGTGCCAGCAGCTTAACGTTCGGTGAGACCCAGTACTTC. This translates into CASSLTFGETQYF.

The chain recombines TRBV9 with TRBJ2-5; 7 bases are shared with TRBD1. This CDR3 is built from 14 residues. Per germline, CDR1 SGDLS and CDR2 YYNGEE. The ends lost 3 bases at V and 5 bases at J; junction bases unmatched: 7. The CDR3 protein is CASSARQGGETQYF. DNA of the CDR3: TGTGCCAGCAGCGCCCGACAGGGCGGGGAGACCCAGTACTTC.

This chain uses TRBV18 with TRBJ1-1, with D possibly TRBD1 on 6 matching bases. The V gene lost 2 bases and the J gene lost 10 bases, with 11 bases spanning the gap. The CDR3 covers 12 residues. The V gene's germline CDR1 is KGHSH and CDR2 LQKENI. CDR3 nucleotides: TGTGCCAGCTCACCAGAGGGGGTGGGAGCTTTCTTT. This translates into CASSPEGVGAFF.

This chain links TRBV20-1 with TRBJ1-2, with 9 bases identical to TRBD1. J gave up 8 bases and V 7 bases, and 5 bases lay outside the gene matches. The CDR3 totals 11 residues. Per germline, CDR1 DFQATT and CDR2 SNEGSKA (reference sequence). As DNA, the CDR3 is TGCAGTGGCAGGACAGGGGACGGCTACACCTTC. This encodes CSGRTGDGYTF.

Points on this clone: A read error may account for a junction end that differs from germline. CDR3 sequence: CTSSVTVEYNGRLYNEQFF. CDR3 sequence (DNA): TGTACCAGCAGCGTTACGGTGGAATACAACGGGAGGCTTTACAATGAGCAGTTCTTC. V and J are TRBV9 and TRBJ2-1; 7 nucleotides line up with TRBD2. Germline lookup yields CDR1 SGDLS and CDR2 YYNGEE. The CDR3 is made up of 19 amino acids.

The V and J genes are TRBV19 and TRBJ2-1, with 9 bases identical to TRBD1. CDR1 LNHDA and CDR2 SQIVND come from the germline V gene (reference sequence). This CDR3 has 15 residues. The trim removed 5 bases at V and 12 bases at J, leaving 14 bases unmatched. The CDR3 DNA follows: TGTGCCAGTAGTCGAACGGGACAGGGCTTCTCATCGCAGTTCTTC. It specifies CASSRTGQGFSSQFF. The full variable domain, in which reference TRBV19 and TRBJ2-1 provide the parts outside the CDR3, is DGGITQSPKYLFRKEGQNVTLSCEQNLNHDAMYWYRQDPGQGLRLIYYSQIVNDFQKGDIAEGYSVSREKKESFPLTVTSAQKNPTAFYLCASSRTGQGFSSQFFGPGTRLTVL.

The sample holds one count of this clone. J is TRBJ1-2 and V is TRBV6-6; D call uncertain. Trimming removed 2 bases from V and 1 base from J, with 11 bases in between. CDR1 and CDR2 (germline): MNHNY, SVGAGI (reference sequence). This CDR3 is 15 amino acids long. The CDR3 loop is CASSYPGLYNYGYTF. Written as DNA, the CDR3 is TGTGCCAGCAGTTACCCCGGCCTTTATAACTATGGCTACACCTTC.